These 19 T cell receptor beta chains originate from one sample sequenced in a study of T-cell memory formation after mild COVID-19. TCRdb independently ran MiXCR on the 5' RACE reads; one entry per CDR3 protein. The data contain tens of thousands of distinct CDR3 sequences, under 7.5% of them singletons. Sequencing was done on a sample of PBMCs or a T cell subset sorted from them (not recorded which). Receptors were obtained from a man between 18 and 29 years old who had mild COVID-19 (a few samples of this study predate the infection). Cell type and time point are not known.

Ten or more counts support this clonotype. In DNA form, the CDR3 reads TGTGCCAGCAGCCAAAGGGCGGAAAGCACAGATACGCAGTATTTT. This translates into CASSQRAESTDTQYF. The rearrangement joins TRBV4-2 to TRBJ2-3; unclear D gene. Germline loops: CDR1 LGHNA, CDR2 YNFKEQ. V was trimmed by 2 bases and J by 0 bases, leaving 9 bases between them. This CDR3 is built from 15 residues.

Only a few counts were recorded for this clonotype. CDR3 coding DNA: TGTGCCAGCGCCGCCCCAGGGGGGTACTACAATGAGCAGTTCTTC. It encodes CASAAPGGYYNEQFF. This chain connects TRBV25-1 to TRBJ2-1, with a possible D match to TRBD1 (7 bases). CDR3 size: 15 residues. V was trimmed by 8 bases and J by 3 bases, leaving 17 bases between them. Germline V gene sequence: CDR1 MGHDK, CDR2 SYGVNS. Full variable domain (missing parts from reference TRBV25-1 and TRBJ2-1): EADIYQTPRYLVIGTGKKITLECSQTMGHDKMYWYQQDPGMELHLIHYSYGVNSTEKGDLSSESTVSRIRTEHFPLTLESARPSHTSQYLCASAAPGGYYNEQFFGPGTRLTVL.

This clonotype was recorded a few times. The V call is TRBV19, the J call TRBJ1-1; D call uncertain. Trimming left V 3 bases short and J 8 bases short, with 16 bases between. There are 14 residues in the CDR3. In germline, CDR1 is LNHDA, CDR2 SQIVND (reference sequence). The CDR3 region is CASSIPSGWSEAFF. The CDR3, as DNA: TGTGCCAGTAGTATCCCCTCGGGGTGGTCCGAAGCTTTCTTT. The full variable domain, rest sourced from reference TRBV19 and TRBJ1-1, is DGGITQSPKYLFRKEGQNVTLSCEQNLNHDAMYWYRQDPGQGLRLIYYSQIVNDFQKGDIAEGYSVSREKKESFPLTVTSAQKNPTAFYLCASSIPSGWSEAFFGQGTRLTVV.

This chain joins TRBV18 and TRBJ2-3; D gene uncertain. With 5 bases removed from V and 0 bases from J, the gap between germline ends came to 21 bases. The CDR3 totals 18 residues. Germline-derived CDR1 and CDR2 are KGHSH and LQKENI. The CDR3 bases are TGTGCCAGCTCATCCGGTCAATCCAGCGCCCCTAGCACAGATACGCAGTATTTT. Residues: CASSSGQSSAPSTDTQYF.

In its sample, this clonotype was seen a few times. The V gene is TRBV7-8, the J gene TRBJ1-2, with D unresolved. Germline loops: CDR1 SGHVS, CDR2 FQNEAQ. V lost 0 bases and J lost 6, with 26 bases in between. The CDR3 is 19 amino acids. CDR3 in DNA: TGTGCCAGCAGCTTAGCGCGAATAAGACCCCGGCCGCCTACTAATGGCTACACCTTC. Protein sequence: CASSLARIRPRPPTNGYTF.

This clonotype was found a few times. The rearrangement joins TRBV7-2 to TRBJ1-4; D perhaps matches TRBD1 (5 bases). V lost 2 bases, J lost 8 bases, and 9 bases lay in between. There are 13 residues in the CDR3. The germline gives CDR1 SGHTA, CDR2 FQGNSA. This CDR3 is CASSLRGSEKLFF. CDR3 bases: TGTGCCAGCAGCTTAAGGGGTAGCGAAAAACTGTTTTTT. Full variable domain (rest looked up from reference TRBV7-2 and TRBJ1-4): GAGVSQSPSNKVTEKGKDVELRCDPISGHTALYWYRQSLGQGLEFLIYFQGNSAPDKSGLPSDRFSAERTGGSVSTLTIQRTQQEDSAVYLCASSLRGSEKLFFGSGTQLSVL.

This clonotype was observed a handful of times. The chain has TRBV7-9 and TRBJ1-2; D gene unclear. Trimming cost V 5 bases and J 4 bases, with 11 bases left between them. The CDR3 contains 13 residues. Germline-derived CDR1 and CDR2 are SEHNR and FQNEAQ (reference sequence). CDR3 DNA sequence: TGTGCCAGCAGCACCTTTGGCGCCTATGGCTACACCTTC. This codes for CASSTFGAYGYTF.

This clonotype is termed medium-sized. The rearrangement joins TRBV12-3 or TRBV12-4 to TRBJ2-2; D is ambiguous. This CDR3 spans 12 amino acids. Trimming left V 7 bases short and J 2 bases short, with 5 bases between. CDR3 bases: TGTGCCAGCACCCCCAACACCGGGGAGCTGTTTTTT. Amino acids: CASTPNTGELFF.

This rearrangement joins TRBV5-4 to TRBJ1-1; D is perhaps TRBD1 (6 bases). The ends were cut back, 4 bases at V and 6 bases at J, with 19 bases in the middle. The CDR3 length is 15 residues. Germline values: CDR1 SGHNT, CDR2 YYREEE (reference sequence). The CDR3: CASSVDQGLLAEAFF. For the CDR3, the DNA is TGTGCCAGCAGCGTAGATCAGGGGTTACTCGCTGAAGCTTTCTTT.

Many counts were recorded for this clonotype. V and J are TRBV12-3 or TRBV12-4 and TRBJ2-1; 7 bases map to TRBD2. The CDR3 loop spans 17 amino acids. The junction had 5 bases not matched to a gene; V was cut back by 0 bases and J by 0 bases. DNA for the CDR3: TGTGCCAGCAGTTTAGCGGGTAGCGGGTACTCCTACAATGAGCAGTTCTTC. It codes for CASSLAGSGYSYNEQFF.

The chain employs TRBV7-2 and TRBJ1-2; 7 positions agree with TRBD1. CDR3 length: 14 amino acids. Per germline, CDR1 SGHTA and CDR2 FQGNSA. Trimming at V came to 5 bases and at J to 4 bases, leaving 7 bases not matched to a gene. In DNA, the CDR3 is TGTGCCAGCAGCCTGGGGGGGACAGTCTATGGCTACACCTTC. This encodes CASSLGGTVYGYTF. The full variable domain, its missing parts supplied by reference TRBV7-2 and TRBJ1-2, is GAGVSQSPSNKVTEKGKDVELRCDPISGHTALYWYRQSLGQGLEFLIYFQGNSAPDKSGLPSDRFSAERTGGSVSTLTIQRTQQEDSAVYLCASSLGGTVYGYTFGSGTRLTVV.

V gene TRBV7-2 combines with J gene TRBJ1-6, with D maybe TRBD1 (5 bases). V lost 0 bases and J 7 bases, leaving 10 bases between the germline ends. The CDR3 sequence is 15 residues long. The V gene's germline CDR1 is SGHTA and CDR2 FQGNSA. The CDR3 coding sequence is TGTGCCAGCAGCTTAGCGGCAGGGCACAATTCACCCCTCCACTTT. This sequence encodes CASSLAAGHNSPLHF.

This clonotype was counted ten times or more. The genes are TRBV2 and TRBJ2-7, with D possibly being TRBD1 or TRBD2 (5 bases each). Germline V gene lookup returns CDR1 SNHLY and CDR2 FYNNEI. This CDR3 is built from 15 residues. Trimming cost V 4 bases and J 4 bases, with 17 bases left between them. The CDR3: CASSGDRASGYEQYF. CDR3 DNA: TGTGCCAGCAGTGGGGACCGCGCCTCGGGGTACGAGCAGTACTTC.

This clonotype was picked up many times. The J gene is TRBJ2-3, the V gene TRBV7-9; the match to TRBD2 covers 7 bases. Germline V gene data show CDR1 as SEHNR and CDR2 as FQNEAQ (reference sequence). This CDR3 has 14 amino acids. J gave up 4 bases and V 7 bases, and 8 bases lay outside the gene matches. The CDR3 spells CASTRRGYPDTQYF. The DNA of the CDR3 is TGTGCCAGCACTCGGCGGGGGTACCCAGATACGCAGTATTTT.

There are a few counts of this clonotype. The chain has TRBV7-9 and TRBJ2-7, with a tentative D call TRBD2 (5 bases). CDR1 and CDR2 from the germline V gene are SEHNR and FQNEAQ (reference sequence). The CDR3 spans 13 residues. V was clipped by 10 bases and J by 6 bases, with 19 bases between them. This CDR3 is CAISRVVGGEQYF. In nucleotides, the CDR3 is TGTGCCATCTCGAGGGTGGTCGGCGGCGAGCAGTACTTC.

The chain carries TRBV6-6 and TRBJ2-7, with D perhaps matching TRBD2 (6 bases). V was clipped by 5 bases and J by 4 bases, with 15 bases between them. Germline CDR1 is MNHNY and CDR2 is SVGAGI (reference sequence). This CDR3 region has 14 residues. As DNA, the CDR3 is TGTGCCAGCAGTACAAACGCGGGGATTTACGAGCAGTACGTC. This gives the protein CASSTNAGIYEQYV.

The table lists this clonotype with a few counts. The CDR3 sequence is CSVVTHAEQYF. CDR3 DNA: TGCAGCGTTGTAACCCACGCGGAGCAGTACTTC. This sequence joins TRBV29-1 and TRBJ2-7; D unclear. Trimming stripped 4 bases from V and 7 bases from J, with 11 bases between. This CDR3 contains 11 residues. Germline-derived CDR1 and CDR2 are SQVTM and ANQGSEA.

V and J are TRBV6-6 and TRBJ2-1; 14 bases map to TRBD2. Germline V lookup: CDR1 MNHNY, CDR2 SVGAGI (reference sequence). V shed 2 bases, J shed 11 bases, and the junction held 11 bases outside the gene matches. CDR3 size: 17 residues. The CDR3 region has the DNA TGTGCCAGCAGTTACGATCCCGGGACTAGCGGGGGTGCTAAGCAGTTCTTC. The encoded protein is CASSYDPGTSGGAKQFF.

The chain has TRBV7-9 and TRBJ2-3, with no clear D. CDR1 is SEHNR and CDR2 is FQNEAQ in the germline V gene (reference sequence). CDR3 length equals 14 residues. V lost 1 base and J lost 2, with 7 bases in between. The CDR3 sequence: CASSLVSYTDTQYF. The CDR3 DNA sequence: TGTGCCAGCAGCTTAGTGTCTTACACAGATACGCAGTATTTT.